What follows is one TCR beta chain and its context. Its antigen is not known. Donors, healthy HIV-negative adults, lacked recent acute infections or vaccinations. The CDR3 spans 13 residues. Trimming took off 0 bases at V and 7 bases at J, with 10 bases between the two ends. Germline V lookup: CDR1 MNHEY, CDR2 SVGAGI. The data are from a study of shared clonotypes between healthy human individuals. The data were produced by immunoSEQ multiplex PCR, yet TCRdb's version contains in-frame clones alone and is incomplete. The data show about half a million clones, about 84% seen once. The study's findings and limits: Tissue TCR repertoires likely differ from these blood-only repertoires.

Material: PBMCs. The TCR sequence derives from a woman aged 40-49 years in good health. Some clones in this sample may be carry-over from other donors' samples. V usage is TRBV6-5 and J usage is TRBJ2-7, with unresolved D. In DNA form, the CDR3 reads TGTGCCAGCAGTTACTCGACCGTGCGGGAGCAGTACTTC. Translation gives CASSYSTVREQYF.